The 4 T cell receptor beta chains presented below share a single source sample, sequenced in a study of T cell repertoires in cytomegalovirus infection. TCRdb re-derived calls from the reads in MiXCR, one entry per CDR3 protein. The profile covers hundreds of thousands of distinct CDR3 sequences, with about 11% appearing a single time and 9.5% to 13% taken by the ten largest. The specimen sequenced was PBMCs. Receptors originate from a human donor in good health (CMV status not recorded). Some clones in this sample may be carry-over from other donors' samples.

This clonotype was recorded at least ten times. The chain uses TRBV6-6 and TRBJ1-1, with D perhaps matching TRBD1 (6 bases). V was cut by 2 bases and J by 5 bases, with 18 bases left in between. The germline V gene encodes CDR1 MNHNY and CDR2 SVGAGI (reference sequence). CDR3 length: 16 residues. The CDR3 DNA sequence: TGTGCCAGCAGTTACGGTCCGGTAGAAAGGGGGACTGAAGCTTTCTTT. This codes for CASSYGPVERGTEAFF.

The CDR3 DNA reads as TGCGCCAGCAGCTCCGGACTAGCGGGAGGGCATGAGCAGTTCTTC. Protein: CASSSGLAGGHEQFF. The genes are TRBV5-1 and TRBJ2-1, with TRBD2 matching over 15 bases. Germline assignment: CDR1 SGHRS and CDR2 YFSETQ. The CDR3 sequence is 15 residues long. With V trimmed by 3 bases and J by 8 bases, 3 bases remained unmatched.

The chain joins TRBV9 to TRBJ1-6, with 7 bases fitting TRBD1. V gave up 4 bases and J gave up 7 bases; unmatched junction bases: 8. The V gene's germline CDR1 is SGDLS and CDR2 YYNGEE. This CDR3 region has 15 residues. Here the CDR3 DNA reads TGTGCCAGCAGCCCCAGGACAGGAATGAATTCACCCCTCCACTTT. Residues: CASSPRTGMNSPLHF.

This clonotype appeared many times. V gene TRBV4-1 combines with J gene TRBJ2-5; D is undetermined. Trimming stripped 1 base from V and 5 bases from J, with 8 bases between. The CDR3 runs 13 residues. CDR1 MGHRA and CDR2 YSYEKL come from the germline V gene. This CDR3 reads CASSQVLRETQYF. In DNA, the CDR3 is TGCGCCAGCAGCCAAGTACTTCGCGAGACCCAGTACTTC.